Listed below are T cell receptor beta chains from one sample, sequenced in a study of T-cell memory formation after mild COVID-19. MiXCR, applied by TCRdb to the 5' RACE reads, yields one record per CDR3 protein. Of about 340,000 distinct CDR3 sequences in the sample, approximately 13% were seen once. Sequencing was carried out using PBMCs or a T cell subset sorted from them (not recorded which). All receptors come from a man in his late teens or twenties who had mild COVID-19 (a few samples of this study predate the infection). Cell type and time point are not known. Each CDR3 is given with its conserved first and last residue. Rows may omit the clone size; those that give it use once, few, many or a size class.

NA | TRBJ2-1 | TRBV18 | CASSQGQATYNEQFF
few | TRBJ2-3 | TRBV4-3 | CASSQGGLGADTQYF
NA | TRBJ2-3 | TRBV28 | CASSWTVESTDTQYF
once | TRBJ2-1 | TRBV5-4 | CASSPGHSYNEQFF
NA | TRBJ2-5 | TRBV6-5 | CASSSIGGAGETQYF
many | TRBJ2-3 | TRBV5-1 | CASRRQGEADTQYF
NA | TRBJ2-2 | TRBV20-1 | CSARGITGPGELFF
NA | TRBJ1-4 | TRBV7-9 | CASSPLPTASSTNEKLFF
NA | TRBJ2-3 | TRBV7-2 | CASSIGLADTQYF
NA | TRBJ1-5 | TRBV10-3 | CAISPGQGGNQPQHF
many | TRBJ2-3 | TRBV4-1 | CASSIRSQGIGTDTQYF
NA | TRBJ2-5 | TRBV9 | CASSVAEEYQETQYF
few | TRBJ2-5 | TRBV27 | CASSSQGWGETQYF
NA | TRBJ2-5 | TRBV3-1 | CASSSEGGETQYF
NA | TRBJ2-4 | TRBV12-3/TRBV12-4 | CASSPDRVNIQYF
NA | TRBJ2-7 | TRBV6-5 | CASSYSTSGVLEQYF
NA | TRBJ2-1 | TRBV19 | CASSIIGLAFNEQFF
NA | TRBJ2-7 | TRBV6-2/TRBV6-3 | CASSAGSSHEQYF
few | TRBJ1-6 | TRBV11-1 | CASSFSGTSNSPLHF
few | TRBJ1-1 | TRBV7-9 | CASSASGSNTEAFF
NA | TRBJ2-5 | TRBV2 | CASSSWAGVRETQYF
few | TRBJ2-7 | TRBV6-2/TRBV6-3 | CASSHSNEQYF
few | TRBJ2-1 | TRBV3-1 | CASSLLLISGDNEQFF
few | TRBJ1-4 | TRBV27 | CASSSGAVEKLFF
few | TRBJ1-1 | TRBV6-6 | CASSYQGARAEAFF
many | TRBJ1-6 | TRBV4-1 | CASSQRRDSNTYNSPLHF
few | TRBJ2-3 | TRBV28 | CASRLPGLAGGTDTQYF
NA | TRBJ1-2 | TRBV6-5 | CASSYGVGSLGNYGYTF
NA | TRBJ1-2 | TRBV7-2 | CASSRRDRHYGYTF
NA | TRBJ1-5 | TRBV6-2/TRBV6-3 | CASSYVSGGPSDQPQHF
NA | TRBJ2-1 | TRBV6-5 | CASSPGTNKQFF
few | TRBJ1-3 | TRBV30 | CAWSVGAGGNTIYF
once | TRBJ2-7 | TRBV12-3/TRBV12-4 | CASSFSQGSYEQYF
many | TRBJ2-1 | TRBV7-6 | CASSLGSGYNEQFF
NA | TRBJ2-7 | TRBV20-1 | CSAPSPGYEQYF
NA | TRBJ2-3 | TRBV12-3/TRBV12-4 | CASSLAPGQGDTDTQYF
NA | TRBJ1-5 | TRBV12-3/TRBV12-4 | CASSPRLEGKHF
NA | TRBJ2-1 | TRBV18 | CASSPGGANSYNEQFF
NA | TRBJ2-3 | TRBV27 | CASSLEGLGTQYF
many | TRBJ1-5 | TRBV9 | CASSVDPGDQPQHF
NA | TRBJ2-3 | TRBV24-1 | CATSDGPEDTQYF
few | TRBJ2-7 | TRBV19 | CASSIEASYEQYF
many | TRBJ1-1 | TRBV6-5 | CASSLGGDAHTEAFF
few | TRBJ1-4 | TRBV5-1 | CASSVGQPEEKLFF
NA | TRBJ1-2 | TRBV6-1 | CATIREYKGSYTF
NA | TRBJ1-1 | TRBV12-3/TRBV12-4 | CASSLRVPTQRSEAFF
few | TRBJ2-3 | TRBV5-1 | CASSLAGVEDTQYF